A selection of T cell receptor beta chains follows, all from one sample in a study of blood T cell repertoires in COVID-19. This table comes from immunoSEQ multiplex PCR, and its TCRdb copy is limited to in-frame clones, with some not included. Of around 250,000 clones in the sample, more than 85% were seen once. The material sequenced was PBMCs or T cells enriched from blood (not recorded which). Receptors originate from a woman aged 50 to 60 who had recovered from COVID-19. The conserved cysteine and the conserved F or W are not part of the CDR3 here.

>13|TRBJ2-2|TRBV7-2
ASSLSGRDTGELF
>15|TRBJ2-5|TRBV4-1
ASSHRRVVGLGETQY
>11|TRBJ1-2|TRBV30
AWSDTGFDGYT
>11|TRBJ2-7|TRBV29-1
SASLAENYEQY
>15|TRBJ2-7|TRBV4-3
ASSQDFQKLSGYEQY
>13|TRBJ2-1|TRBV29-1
SVEGRREAYNEQF
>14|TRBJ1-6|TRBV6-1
ASSDGYRGSDSPLH
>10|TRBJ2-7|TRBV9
ASSLTSGEQY
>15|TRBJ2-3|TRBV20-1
SASTAYGTGDTDTQY
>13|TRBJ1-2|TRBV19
ASSAGQGPMFGYT
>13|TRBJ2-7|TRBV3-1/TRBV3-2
ASSHRDLRGYEQY
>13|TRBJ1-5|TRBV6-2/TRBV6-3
ASSYNRGINQPQH
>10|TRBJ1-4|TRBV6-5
ATGTGNEKLF
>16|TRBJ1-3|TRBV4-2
ASSQVRARGSSGNTIY
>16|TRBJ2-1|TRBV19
ASSNDFGLAGGPHEQF
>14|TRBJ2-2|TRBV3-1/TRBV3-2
ASSQEGQGAYGELF
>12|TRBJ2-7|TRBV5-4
ASSYLDSAYEQY
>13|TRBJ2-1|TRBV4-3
ASSQEGASYNEQF
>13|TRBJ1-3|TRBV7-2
ASSSRGPSGNTIY
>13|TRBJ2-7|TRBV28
ASTPYGTGTFKQY
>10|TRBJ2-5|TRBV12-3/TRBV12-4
ASSTAGGTQY
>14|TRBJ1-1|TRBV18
ASSGGGHSMNTEAF
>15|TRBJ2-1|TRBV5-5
ASSLARQTRAYNEQF
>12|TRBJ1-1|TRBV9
ASSPRTGNTEAF
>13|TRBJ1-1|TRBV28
ASSPSSGYGGEAF
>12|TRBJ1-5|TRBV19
ASSNYTLNQPQH
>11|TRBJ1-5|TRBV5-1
ASSLELNQPQH
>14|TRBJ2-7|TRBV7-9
ASSFPGPPGGYEQY
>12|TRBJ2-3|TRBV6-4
ASSANRDTDTQY
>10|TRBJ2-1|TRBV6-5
ASRYKAGQQF
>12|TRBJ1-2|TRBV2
ALRSKGPNYGYT
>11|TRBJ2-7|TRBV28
ASSARGLYEQY
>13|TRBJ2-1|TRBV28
ASSSHGSSYNEQF
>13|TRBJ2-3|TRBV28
ASSQPGHQHDTQY
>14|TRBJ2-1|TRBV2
ASLTRAPSSYNEQF
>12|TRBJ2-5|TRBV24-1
ATSDPRAGETQY
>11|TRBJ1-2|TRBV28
ASSLTVNYGYT
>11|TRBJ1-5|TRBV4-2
ASSQVFTEPQH
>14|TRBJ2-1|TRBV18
ASSLQREGGYNEQF
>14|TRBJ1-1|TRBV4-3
ASSRGTGGANTEAF